Below are 26 T cell receptor beta chains sequenced from a single sample in a study of T cells in Graves' hyperthyroidism and ophthalmopathy. RNA transcripts served as the template for amplifying TCR beta CDR3 regions. Primed by the HTBI set, a first-round RT-PCR was run on the TCR CDR3. TCRdb re-derived calls from the multiplex PCR reads in MiXCR, one entry per CDR3 protein. The sample comprises a few hundred thousand distinct CDR3 sequences, approximately 15% of which are singletons, and 5% to 7% rests with the top ten. The sequencing input was blood. Every receptor here comes from a woman aged 30 to 39 with Graves' hyperthyroidism that later progressed to Graves' ophthalmopathy.

This clonotype has a count of ten or more. The rearrangement links TRBV20-1 to TRBJ2-7; no clear D gene. V lost 6 bases and J lost 6, with 12 bases in between. CDR3 size: 11 residues. Germline lookup yields CDR1 DFQATT and CDR2 SNEGSKA (reference sequence). The DNA of the CDR3 is TGCAGTGCCCTGGTTATGGGCGAGCAGTACTTC. The encoded protein is CSALVMGEQYF.

This clonotype was counted ten times or more. The chain is built from TRBV18 and TRBJ2-7; a weak D match, TRBD1 (6 bases). In germline, CDR1 is KGHSH, CDR2 LQKENI. This CDR3 has 14 amino acids. V was clipped by 4 bases and J by 2 bases, with 12 bases between them. DNA of the CDR3: TGTGCCAGCTCACGAGTGGGACAAACCTACGAGCAGTACTTC. Translation gives CASSRVGQTYEQYF.

This clonotype has a handful of counts. The chain uses TRBV18 and TRBJ1-2, with D possibly matching TRBD1 (5 bases). Trimming shortened V by 0 bases and J by 6 bases, and 8 bases separated the two germline ends. The CDR3 covers 13 residues. Germline CDR1 and CDR2: KGHSH and LQKENI. The CDR3 nucleotides read TGTGCCAGCTCACCACCAGGGGCAAATGGCTACACCTTC. This translates into CASSPPGANGYTF.

The sample holds many counts of this clonotype. The chain uses TRBV11-2 and TRBJ2-5; unclear D gene. The CDR3 is made up of 12 amino acids. The ends were cut back, 0 bases at V and 4 bases at J, with 3 bases in the middle. The germline gives CDR1 SGHAT, CDR2 FQNNGV. CDR3 amino acids: CASSLEAETQYF. In DNA, the CDR3 is TGTGCCAGCAGCTTAGAGGCAGAGACCCAGTACTTC.

This clonotype was seen at least ten times. This chain joins TRBV29-1 and TRBJ1-2; no clear D gene. V was shortened by 6 bases and J by 6 bases, with 11 bases between the two germline ends. The CDR3 is made up of 11 amino acids. Per germline, CDR1 SQVTM and CDR2 ANQGSEA. The CDR3 nucleotides are TGCAGCGTATTGGCTGAAAATGGCTACACCTTC. This gives the protein CSVLAENGYTF. Full variable domain (remainder filled in from reference TRBV29-1 and TRBJ1-2): SAVISQKPSRDICQRGTSLTIQCQVDSQVTMMFWYRQQPGQSLTLIATANQGSEATYESGFVIDKFPISRPNLTFSTLTVSNMSPEDSSIYLCSVLAENGYTFGSGTRLTVV.

This clonotype was recorded at least ten times. The gene calls are TRBV11-2 and TRBJ1-1; perhaps TRBD1 as D (5 bases). Germline loops: CDR1 SGHAT, CDR2 FQNNGV. The germline V and J ends were trimmed by 5 bases and 1 base, with 17 bases remaining between them. CDR3 length: 16 amino acids. The CDR3 DNA is TGTGCCAGCAGCCTTGAACCTCGGGGGAAGAACACTGAAGCTTTCTTT. Protein sequence: CASSLEPRGKNTEAFF.

Many counts were recorded for this clonotype. The chain employs TRBV5-5 and TRBJ1-2, with D uncertain. Germline V lookup: CDR1 SGHKS, CDR2 YYEKEE (reference sequence). The CDR3 runs 14 residues. V gave up 1 base and J gave up 7 bases, with 14 bases separating them. DNA for the CDR3: TGTGCCAGCAGCTTGCATACAGTTAACGGTGGCTACACCTTC. Its protein product is CASSLHTVNGGYTF.

Turning to this clonotype: A much bigger clone sits one base away, suggesting this may be a read error. The conserved final phenylalanine or tryptophan is absent from the CDR3, which likely points to a read error. The CDR3 region has the DNA TGCGCCAGCAGCTTGGGGACGGAGGCGCATCAGCCCCAGCATTCT. Encoded protein: CASSLGTEAHQPQHS. This chain uses TRBV5-1 with TRBJ1-5; D unresolved. Germline V gene lookup returns CDR1 SGHRS and CDR2 YFSETQ. The CDR3 length is 15 residues. V was trimmed by 0 bases and J by 5 bases, leaving 12 bases between them.

The sample holds a few counts of this clonotype. The CDR3 nucleotides read TGTGCCAGCAGCTTAGAAGGGTTTGATGGCTACACCTTC. It yields the protein CASSLEGFDGYTF. The chain is built from TRBV7-9 and TRBJ1-2, with D uncertain. This CDR3 is 13 amino acids long. Between the trimmed V and J ends, which lost 1 base and 6 bases, there was a span of 9 bases. From germline, CDR1 is SEHNR and CDR2 FQNEAQ (reference sequence).

This clonotype was detected many times. The chain is built from TRBV5-1 and TRBJ1-2; TRBD1 agrees at 8 bases. This CDR3 region has 14 residues. The V gene end was trimmed by 1 base and the J gene end by 5 bases; junction bases not matched to a gene: 4. The V gene's germline CDR1 is SGHRS and CDR2 YFSETQ. In nucleotides, the CDR3 is TGCGCCAGCAGCTTGACGCAGGGGGCGTATGGCTACACCTTC. Encoded protein: CASSLTQGAYGYTF.

Details on this clonotype: A much more abundant neighbour one base away suggests this may be a read error. This rearrangement joins TRBV3-1 to TRBJ1-2, with TRBD1 matching over 8 bases. The CDR3 is 15 amino acids. Germline V gene lookup returns CDR1 LGHDT and CDR2 YNNKEL (reference sequence). CDR3 protein: CASIQDLTGGYGYTF. The CDR3 nucleotides read TGTGCCAGCATCCAAGATCTCACAGGGGGATATGGCTACACCTTC.

The table lists this clonotype with many counts. This chain joins TRBV28 and TRBJ2-7; D is tentatively TRBD1 or TRBD2 (6 bases each). V lost 6 bases and J 2 bases, leaving 11 bases between the germline ends. Germline V gene sequence: CDR1 MDHEN, CDR2 SYDVKM. The CDR3 has 13 amino acids. The CDR3 region is CASRAGTTYEQYF. The CDR3 nucleotides read TGTGCCAGCAGGGCGGGGACAACCTACGAGCAGTACTTC.

As to this clonotype: This sequence may be a read error, since a much larger clone differs from it by one base. The chain has TRBV2 and TRBJ2-7, with TRBD2 as a possible D gene (6 bases). This CDR3 region has 14 residues. Trimming removed 5 bases at V and 2 bases at J, with 13 bases between. Germline lookup yields CDR1 SNHLY and CDR2 FYNNEI. For the CDR3, the DNA is TGTGCCAGCAGTTGGGACCGGGGGACCTACGAGCAGTACTTC. Its protein product is CASSWDRGTYEQYF.

V usage is TRBV10-1 and J usage is TRBJ2-2; no clear D. CDR3 length: 13 amino acids. The germline gives CDR1 WNHNN, CDR2 SYGVQD (reference sequence). Between the trimmed V and J ends, which lost 4 bases and 6 bases, there was a span of 9 bases. CDR3 loop: CASSGLQAGELFF. Written as DNA, the CDR3 is TGCGCCAGCAGTGGCCTCCAAGCCGGGGAGCTGTTTTTT.

The V and J genes are TRBV29-1 and TRBJ2-7, with 12 nucleotides matching TRBD1. This CDR3 comprises 14 residues. The germline V gene has CDR1 SQVTM and CDR2 ANQGSEA. V was pared by 7 bases and J by 4 bases, with 8 bases of the junction left unmatched. Here the CDR3 reads CSGSPGQGAYEQYF. The CDR3, as DNA: TGCAGCGGGTCACCGGGACAGGGGGCATACGAGCAGTACTTC.

There are many counts of this clonotype. The chain joins TRBV24-1 to TRBJ2-5, with D tentatively TRBD1 (6 bases). This CDR3 region has 16 residues. Between the trimmed V and J ends, which lost 4 bases and 2 bases, there was a span of 16 bases. From germline, CDR1 is KGHDR and CDR2 SFDVKD. CDR3 region: CATSDLGTNQQETQYF. In DNA, the CDR3 is TGTGCCACCAGTGACCTAGGGACAAACCAGCAAGAGACCCAGTACTTC.

This clonotype was observed a handful of times. The V call is TRBV7-8, the J call TRBJ2-1; 12 bases are shared with TRBD2. Germline V gene data show CDR1 as SGHVS and CDR2 as FQNEAQ. The length of the CDR3 is 16 residues. V lost 2 bases and J lost 5; bases outside the gene matches: 4. The chain's CDR3 is CASSLNPSGRDNEQFF. The CDR3 DNA follows: TGTGCCAGCAGCTTAAATCCTAGCGGGAGGGACAATGAGCAGTTCTTC.

There are many counts of this clonotype. DNA of the CDR3: TGTGCCAGCAGCTTTGCCGGGACAGGGAACACTGAAGCTTTCTTT. Residues: CASSFAGTGNTEAFF. The chain carries TRBV11-3 and TRBJ1-1; 8 nucleotides match TRBD1. V shed 3 bases and J 1 base; nucleotides not matched to a gene: 4. CDR3 length: 15 residues. CDR1 SGHNT and CDR2 YENEEA come from the germline V gene.

This clonotype was detected many times. The rearrangement links TRBV20-1 to TRBJ2-5, with unresolved D. The CDR3 extends over 13 amino acids. The germline gives CDR1 DFQATT, CDR2 SNEGSKA (reference sequence). The V and J ends lost 2 bases and 5 bases respectively, with 12 bases between them. CDR3 sequence (DNA): TGCAGTGCTAGACAGTCGAGTCGGGAGACCCAGTACTTC. It encodes CSARQSSRETQYF.

With regard to this clonotype: This sequence may be a read error, since a much larger clone differs from it by one base. The J gene is TRBJ2-7, the V gene TRBV18; D ambiguous. This CDR3 contains 14 residues. Germline V gene data show CDR1 as KGHSH and CDR2 as LQKENI. The CDR3 here is CANSLGGDSYEQYF. The CDR3, as DNA: TGTGCCAACTCACTCGGTGGGGACTCCTACGAGCAGTACTTC.

This clonotype was detected many times. The rearrangement joins TRBV2 to TRBJ2-1; 9 positions agree with TRBD2. The junction had 13 bases not matched to a gene; V was cut back by 2 bases and J by 8 bases. In germline, CDR1 is SNHLY, CDR2 FYNNEI. The CDR3 is 17 residues long. CDR3 sequence (DNA): TGTGCCAGCAGTGAAACCTTCGGGACTAGCACTTTCTATGAGCAGTTCTTC. Protein product: CASSETFGTSTFYEQFF.

V gene TRBV6-5 combines with J gene TRBJ2-3, with 7 bases identical to TRBD1. Trimming took 0 bases from V and 3 from J; bases not matched to a gene: 9. The length of the CDR3 is 17 residues. CDR1 and CDR2 from the germline V gene are MNHEY and SVGAGI. CDR3 sequence reads: CASSYSLTGWETDTQYF. The CDR3 region has the DNA TGTGCCAGCAGTTACTCGTTGACAGGGTGGGAAACAGATACGCAGTATTTT.

The chain has TRBV7-8 and TRBJ1-1; D might be TRBD1 (6 bases). Per germline, CDR1 SGHVS and CDR2 FQNEAQ. The V and J ends lost 1 base and 7 bases respectively, with 16 bases between them. This CDR3 has 15 amino acids. The CDR3 DNA reads as TGTGCCAGCAGCTTAGTCCCAGGGGAGGCGATTGAAGCTTTCTTT. Encoded protein: CASSLVPGEAIEAFF.

A few counts support this clonotype. V usage is TRBV9 and J usage is TRBJ2-7, with 7 bases lining up with TRBD1. Unmatched junction bases numbered 7, after V lost 4 bases and J lost 0 bases. This CDR3 is 15 amino acids long. In germline, CDR1 is SGDLS, CDR2 YYNGEE. CDR3 residues: CASSRSGTASYEQYF. The CDR3 DNA is TGTGCCAGCAGCCGTTCTGGGACAGCCTCCTACGAGCAGTACTTC. Full variable domain (outside the CDR3, taken from reference TRBV9 and TRBJ2-7): DSGVTQTPKHLITATGQRVTLRCSPRSGDLSVYWYQQSLDQGLQFLIQYYNGEERAKGNILERFSAQQFPDLHSELNLSSLELGDSALYFCASSRSGTASYEQYFGPGTRLTVT.

This clonotype occurred a few times. The V call is TRBV30, the J call TRBJ1-5, with a weak D call TRBD1 (6 bases). CDR1 and CDR2 from the germline V gene are GTSNPN and SVGIG (reference sequence). CDR3 length: 15 amino acids. The V end lost 0 bases, the J end lost 1 base, and 10 bases lay between the germline ends. CDR3 residues: CAWSVSGQSNQPQHF. As DNA, the CDR3 is TGTGCCTGGAGTGTTTCCGGACAGAGCAATCAGCCCCAGCATTTT.

Ten or more counts support this clonotype. The chain combines TRBV2 with TRBJ1-6; the D gene is possibly TRBD1 (5 bases). Germline V gives CDR1 SNHLY, CDR2 FYNNEI. CDR3 length: 13 amino acids. Trimming shortened V by 9 bases and J by 7 bases, and 13 bases separated the two germline ends. The CDR3 here is CASSWEGNSPLHF. CDR3 sequence (DNA): TGTGCCAGTTCCTGGGAGGGGAATTCACCCCTCCACTTT.